This paragraph reports one TCR beta chain. As yet, its antigen is unknown. One end of the junction varies from germline; a read error may be responsible. This sample was taken from a study of OX40 agonist ivuxolimab in advanced cancers. Background on the study: Dose-escalation cases comprised hepatocellular carcinoma, melanoma, renal cell or head and neck cancer.

Germline V gene data show CDR1 as SGHTA and CDR2 as FQGNSA. This CDR3 comprises 13 residues. Study results and caveats: Expanded clones were, on average, more numerous among CD8+ T cells than CD4+. At doses 0.1 to 3.0 mg/kg, CD4+ and CD8+ clones expanded.

Clones were sequenced by immunoSEQ multiplex PCR, and TCRdb holds only the in-frame ones, with some missing. The sample lists roughly 61,000 clones; 82% were seen once. The sample consisted of CD4+ or CD8+ T cells sorted from blood, taken in a trial of the OX40 agonist ivuxolimab. The chain links TRBV7-2 to TRBJ2-1, with unresolved D. The source is an adult with an advanced solid tumor such as melanoma, head and neck, liver or kidney cancer. The CDR3 nucleotides are TGTGCCAGCAGATTAGGACCAAACAATGAGCAGTTCTTC. It codes for CASRLGPNNEQFF. Complete variable domain (other parts from reference TRBV7-2 and TRBJ2-1): GAGVSQSPSNKVTEKGKDVELRCDPISGHTALYWYRQSLGQGLEFLIYFQGNSAPDKSGLPSDRFSAERTGGSVSTLTIQRTQQEDSAVYLCASRLGPNNEQFFGPGTRLTVL.